This TCR beta chain was sequenced in a study of Tregs in tolerant kidney transplant recipients. Broader study findings: Expanding Tregs on activated donor B cells appeared to best identify donor-specific TCRbeta clones. Donor-specific Treg expansion exceeded global Treg expansion in tolerant patients, suggesting antigen drive.

CD4+CD25+CD127- Tregs, CD4+CD25- non-Tregs, CD4 and CD8 cells were sorted. Germline CDR1 SGHVS, CDR2 FNYEAQ. V was cut by 5 bases and J by 4 bases, with 14 bases left in between. The CDR3 runs 14 residues. Libraries were prepared by immunoSEQ multiplex PCR; TCRdb keeps only in-frame clonotypes and omits some of them. Here the sample table reports approximately 35,000 clones. Note on this clone: The antigen is unknown. The read finishes 3 residues shy of the CDR3 end, and the germline J gene is used to complete it.

J is TRBJ2-5 and V is TRBV7-6, with D perhaps TRBD2 (6 bases). The material sequenced was CD8+ T cells from blood, taken before the transplant. The receptor was derived from a human donor who received a combined kidney and bone marrow transplant. The CDR3 sequence: CASSLRPGVETQYF. The sequenced part of the CDR3 DNA is TGTGCCAGCAGCCTTCGCCCGGGGGTAGAGACC.